The 12 T cell receptor beta chains below come from one sample, sequenced in a study of CD8 T cells in ankylosing spondylitis. Each CDR3 protein is one row after TCRdb ran MiXCR on the 5' RACE reads. The table shows 250,000 to 350,000 distinct CDR3 sequences, with less than 25% occurring only once. Sequenced sample: blood, either unsorted or a sorted T cell fraction (not recorded which). The source is a female donor with ankylosing spondylitis or in good health (not recorded which).

This clonotype was counted a few times. This chain joins TRBV10-3 and TRBJ2-1; no clear D gene. V was pared by 2 bases and J by 6 bases, with 11 bases between. The CDR3 has 14 amino acids. The V gene's germline CDR1 is ENHRY and CDR2 SYGVKD. CDR3 coding DNA: TGTGCCATCAGTGAGAAGCTCCAACCCAATGAGCAGTTCTTC. Protein product: CAISEKLQPNEQFF.

V usage is TRBV18 and J usage is TRBJ2-5; maybe TRBD2 (5 bases). This CDR3 has 16 amino acids. Trimming shortened V by 2 bases and J by 5 bases, and 18 bases separated the two germline ends. Germline V gene data show CDR1 as KGHSH and CDR2 as LQKENI. CDR3 amino acids: CASSPKTTSTGETQYF. The CDR3 DNA sequence: TGTGCCAGCTCACCAAAGACGACTTCGACGGGGGAGACCCAGTACTTC.

The chain employs TRBV9 and TRBJ2-1, with D possibly being TRBD1 (5 bases). CDR3 length: 16 residues. V lost 0 bases to trimming and J lost 3 bases, with 13 bases between them. Per germline, CDR1 SGDLS and CDR2 YYNGEE. The CDR3 is CASSVEQWGFYNEQFF. DNA of the CDR3: TGTGCCAGCAGCGTAGAACAGTGGGGCTTCTACAATGAGCAGTTCTTC.

This clonotype was recorded at least ten times. The V call is TRBV20-1, the J call TRBJ2-7; 14 positions agree with TRBD2. Trimming cost V 5 bases and J 0 bases; bases outside gene matches: 6. Germline-derived CDR1 and CDR2 are DFQATT and SNEGSKA (reference sequence). The CDR3 has 16 amino acids. CDR3 bases: TGCAGTGCTTCTTCCGGGACTAGCGGGAGCTCCTACGAGCAGTACTTC. Encoded protein: CSASSGTSGSSYEQYF.

The genes are TRBV29-1 and TRBJ2-3, with 12 bases lining up with TRBD2. With 7 bases clipped from V and 0 bases from J, the junction kept 5 bases outside the gene matches. Germline CDR1 is SQVTM and CDR2 is ANQGSEA. CDR3 length: 15 amino acids. The CDR3 bases are TGCAGCGCTGGGACTAGCGGGCCGAGCACAGATACGCAGTATTTT. As protein: CSAGTSGPSTDTQYF.

This clonotype was found a few times. V gene TRBV15 combines with J gene TRBJ1-5, with D unclear. CDR1 LNHNV and CDR2 YYDKDF come from the germline V gene (reference sequence). Trimming pared 5 bases from V and 4 bases from J, leaving 12 bases between. The CDR3 contains 14 residues. The CDR3 region has the DNA TGTGCCACCAGCCCGGGAGGTGTTAATCAGCCCCAGCATTTT. The encoded protein is CATSPGGVNQPQHF. The full variable domain, completed using reference TRBV15 and TRBJ1-5, is DAMVIQNPRYQVTQFGKPVTLSCSQTLNHNVMYWYQQKSSQAPKLLFHYYDKDFNNEADTPDNFQSRRPNTSFCFLDIRSPGLGDTAMYLCATSPGGVNQPQHFGDGTRLSIL.

This clonotype has more than one count but fewer than ten. The rearrangement joins TRBV6-1 to TRBJ2-2; D may correspond to TRBD1 or TRBD2 (5 bases each). Germline V gene sequence: CDR1 MNHNS, CDR2 SASEGT. The CDR3 has 16 residues. V was trimmed by 5 bases and J by 2 bases, leaving 15 bases between them. The CDR3 coding sequence is TGTGCCAGCAGTCCCTGGGGGTCCATTAACACCGGGGAGCTGTTTTTT. Encoded protein: CASSPWGSINTGELFF.

This rearrangement joins TRBV28 to TRBJ2-7; 11 bases map to TRBD1. Germline trimming cut 2 bases from V and 5 bases from J; bases unmatched to any gene: 5. The V gene's germline CDR1 is MDHEN and CDR2 SYDVKM. CDR3 length equals 15 residues. CDR3 sequence reads: CASSLGRTGGDEQYF. The CDR3 DNA follows: TGTGCCAGCAGTTTAGGAAGGACAGGGGGCGACGAGCAGTACTTC. The whole variable domain, filled in from reference TRBV28 and TRBJ2-7, reads DVKVTQSSRYLVKRTGEKVFLECVQDMDHENMFWYRQDPGLGLRLIYFSYDVKMKEKGDIPEGYSVSREKKERFSLILESASTNQTSMYLCASSLGRTGGDEQYFGPGTRLTVT.

This clonotype was counted only a few times. This could be a read error, since a much larger clone is one nucleotide away. This chain joins TRBV6-2 or TRBV6-3 and TRBJ1-2, with 9 positions matching TRBD1. Germline CDR1 reads MNHEY; CDR2 reads SVGEGT. V was clipped by 6 bases and J by 1 base; unmatched bases: 3. The CDR3 spans 14 residues. The CDR3 reads CASRRTGDNYGYTF. CDR3 bases: TGTGCCAGCAGGCGGACAGGGGATAACTATGGCTACACCTTC.

This clonotype has just a few counts. This rearrangement joins TRBV6-2 or TRBV6-3 to TRBJ1-4; D not resolved. The germline gives CDR1 MNHEY, CDR2 SVGEGT. Trimming took off 8 bases at V and 8 bases at J, with 12 bases between the two ends. CDR3 length: 12 residues. The CDR3 sequence: CASFGENEKLFF. The CDR3 DNA follows: TGTGCCAGCTTCGGGGAAAACGAAAAACTGTTTTTT.

This clonotype has a handful of counts. V and J are TRBV6-1 and TRBJ2-7, with D possibly being TRBD2 (6 bases). CDR3 length: 14 amino acids. CDR1 is MNHNS and CDR2 is SASEGT in the germline V gene. V was clipped by 6 bases and J by 2 bases, with 14 bases between them. CDR3 bases: TGTGCCAGCAGCAGAGACGGGACTCCCTACGAGCAGTACTTC. Its translation: CASSRDGTPYEQYF.

The rearrangement links TRBV18 to TRBJ1-2; D is unresolved. The CDR3 has 14 residues. V lost 5 bases and J lost 2, with 12 bases in between. Per germline, CDR1 KGHSH and CDR2 LQKENI. The CDR3 here is CASSVDGSNYGYTF. The CDR3 region has the DNA TGTGCCAGCTCAGTGGACGGTTCAAACTATGGCTACACCTTC.